These 11 T cell receptor beta chains originate from one sample sequenced in a study of PD-L1 blockade in urothelial cancer. Time point indicated: peripheral blood 6 weeks after treatment start. The data were produced by immunoSEQ multiplex PCR, yet TCRdb's version contains in-frame clones alone and is incomplete. The sample lists over 100,000 clones; 75% to 95% were seen once. Sequencing used PBMCs, obtained around atezolizumab (anti-PD-L1) treatment. Source of these receptors: a man between 60 and 70 years old with urothelial cancer.

This chain joins TRBV7-2 and TRBJ1-1; possible D gene TRBD1, 5 bases. This CDR3 contains 15 residues. Germline values: CDR1 SGHTA, CDR2 FQGNSA. V lost 5 bases and J 1 base, leaving 14 bases between the germline ends. This CDR3 is CASSPVGGKNTEAFF. The CDR3 DNA reads as TGTGCCAGCAGCCCCGTCGGGGGGAAGAACACTGAAGCTTTCTTT.

This chain connects TRBV6-5 to TRBJ2-3; TRBD2 agrees at 12 bases. The CDR3 runs 14 residues. Germline V gene data show CDR1 as MNHEY and CDR2 as SVGAGI. J was trimmed by 3 bases and V by 9 bases; bases with no gene match: 4. The DNA for the CDR3 is TGTGCCAGTAGAACTAGCGGGGGGACAGATACGCAGTATTTT. Its translation: CASRTSGGTDTQYF.

The V gene is TRBV28, the J gene TRBJ2-5; perhaps TRBD2 as D (7 bases). The CDR3 is 13 residues long. The germline V gene encodes CDR1 MDHEN and CDR2 SYDVKM. CDR3 nucleotide sequence: TGTACCACTGGGGGGGGCCTAAGGGAGACCCAGTACTTC. It specifies CTTGGGLRETQYF.

V gene TRBV19 combines with J gene TRBJ1-5; tentative D call: TRBD1 (5 bases). Trimming removed 5 bases from V and 5 bases from J, with 19 bases in between. The CDR3 has 16 amino acids. Per germline, CDR1 LNHDA and CDR2 SQIVND (reference sequence). The CDR3 DNA follows: TGTGCCAGTAGTCCCCCGGGGGGGTCCTGGGATCAGCCCCAGCATTTT. This encodes CASSPPGGSWDQPQHF.

The genes are TRBV6-1 and TRBJ1-1; tentative D call: TRBD1 (6 bases). The CDR3 covers 11 residues. From germline, CDR1 is MNHNS and CDR2 SASEGT. Trimming took off 5 bases at V and 5 bases at J, with 6 bases between the two ends. CDR3 in DNA: TGTGCCAGCAGTCAGGGGACTGAAGCTTTCTTT. This encodes CASSQGTEAFF.

This chain joins TRBV4-2 and TRBJ2-3; TRBD2 matches at 9 bases. CDR1 and CDR2 from the germline V gene are LGHNA and YNFKEQ. The CDR3 has 17 residues. Losses at the gene ends were 2 bases for V and 9 bases for J; bases not matched to a gene: 15. The CDR3 coding sequence is TGTGCCAGCAGCCAAACGTTCGGCGCGGGAGGGGTCCTAACGCAGTATTTT. Its translation is CASSQTFGAGGVLTQYF.

The chain combines TRBV19 with TRBJ1-5, with D unresolved. Per the germline V gene, CDR1 is LNHDA and CDR2 is SQIVND (reference sequence). CDR3 length: 15 residues. V lost 1 base to trimming and J lost 9 bases, with 16 bases between them. The CDR3 DNA follows: TGTGCCAGTAGTATAGGGGTCCTATCCCCAGGGCCCCAGCATTTT. This gives the protein CASSIGVLSPGPQHF.

CDR3 residues: CASSWRREFSGNTIYF. CDR3 nucleotides: TGTGCCAGCAGTTGGAGGAGGGAATTCTCTGGAAACACCATATATTTT. The chain employs TRBV28 and TRBJ1-3; D is unclear. CDR1 is MDHEN, CDR2 SYDVKM, per germline. CDR3 length equals 16 residues. Trimming took off 4 bases at V and 0 bases at J, with 13 bases between the two ends.

The J gene is TRBJ1-1, the V gene TRBV28; 7 nucleotides line up with TRBD1. Per germline, CDR1 MDHEN and CDR2 SYDVKM. Trimming removed 8 bases from V and 4 bases from J; junction bases left unmatched: 10. This CDR3 is 14 amino acids long. CDR3 bases: TGTGCCAGCGACAACAGGAGGGGGCTCACTGAAGCTTTCTTT. This translates into CASDNRRGLTEAFF.

This chain connects TRBV27 to TRBJ2-7; D might be TRBD1 (6 bases). The V end was cut by 2 bases, the J end by 2 bases, with 13 bases between. CDR1 and CDR2 (germline): MNHEY, SMNVEV (reference sequence). The CDR3 is 15 amino acids. The DNA for the CDR3 is TGTGCCAGCAGTTTAGGAGACAGGCGGGCCTACGAGCAGTACTTC. Translated, it gives CASSLGDRRAYEQYF.

The J gene is TRBJ1-5, the V gene TRBV27; the D gene is possibly TRBD1 (6 bases). Trimming stripped 6 bases from V and 6 bases from J, with 24 bases between. Germline V gives CDR1 MNHEY, CDR2 SMNVEV (reference sequence). This CDR3 spans 17 amino acids. This CDR3 is CASSPLGAVGGIQPQHF. CDR3 coding DNA: TGTGCCAGCAGCCCATTGGGGGCCGTTGGGGGCATTCAGCCCCAGCATTTT.